A single sample is the source of the 22 T cell receptor beta chains below, sequenced in a study of cytomegalovirus exposure and HLA in healthy donors. Vbeta (60) and Jbeta (13) primers were used in the PCR. The data were produced by immunoSEQ multiplex PCR, yet TCRdb's version contains in-frame clones alone and is incomplete. The sample holds about 180,000 clones, roughly 85% seen once. The sample taken for sequencing was PBMCs. The receptor set was obtained from a boy between 2 and 15 years old in good health and CMV-seronegative.

The chain carries TRBV10-3 and TRBJ2-7; D unclear. Per the germline V gene, CDR1 is ENHRY and CDR2 is SYGVKD. Trimming pared 7 bases from V and 7 bases from J, leaving 17 bases between. There are 13 residues in the CDR3. CDR3 sequence (DNA): TGTGCCATCATAGCCCATCACGTCGTGGAGCAGTACGTC. Translation: CAIIAHHVVEQYV.

With regard to this clone: Other DNA sequences in the sample encode the same CDR3. The chain combines TRBV18 with TRBJ2-2, with 8 bases fitting TRBD1. V shed 3 bases, J shed 0 bases, and the junction held 0 bases outside the gene matches. The CDR3 is 15 residues long. The germline V gene encodes CDR1 KGHSH and CDR2 LQKENI. This CDR3 is CASSPTGANTGELFF. DNA for the CDR3: TGTGCCAGCTCACCGACAGGGGCGAACACCGGGGAGCTGTTTTTT.

This chain connects TRBV5-1 to TRBJ1-1; D remains ambiguous. Per germline, CDR1 SGHRS and CDR2 YFSETQ. This CDR3 region has 17 residues. V lost 0 bases to trimming and J lost 0 bases, with 15 bases between them. The CDR3 DNA sequence: TGCGCCAGCAGCTTGGGGGCCCAACCACCCATGAACACTGAAGCTTTCTTT. As protein: CASSLGAQPPMNTEAFF.

V and J are TRBV4-2 and TRBJ1-6; D is undetermined. Germline CDR1 and CDR2: LGHNA and YNFKEQ. The CDR3 is 17 amino acids. Trimming pared 2 bases from V and 8 bases from J, leaving 19 bases between. The CDR3: CASSQTPDGAIDSPLHF. The CDR3 bases are TGTGCCAGCAGCCAAACCCCTGACGGAGCCATAGATTCACCCCTCCACTTT.

The V gene is TRBV14, the J gene TRBJ1-6, with 8 bases that match TRBD1. Germline loops: CDR1 SGHDN, CDR2 FVKESK. V was clipped by 3 bases and J by 9 bases; unmatched bases: 1. The CDR3 is 13 amino acids. CDR3 region: CASSQDRVSPLHF. The CDR3 region has the DNA TGTGCCAGCAGCCAGGACAGGGTTTCACCCCTCCACTTT.

The sample holds one count of this clone. The rearrangement uses TRBV9 and TRBJ2-3; TRBD2 aligns across 10 bases. Germline V lookup: CDR1 SGDLS, CDR2 YYNGEE. V was clipped by 4 bases and J by 1 base; unmatched bases: 3. This CDR3 is 15 amino acids long. The CDR3 loop reads CASSPSGGRTDTQYF. CDR3 nucleotide sequence: TGTGCCAGCAGCCCTAGCGGGGGACGCACAGATACGCAGTATTTT.

The chain carries TRBV2 and TRBJ2-2; 9 nucleotides align to TRBD2. The length of the CDR3 is 17 residues. Germline CDR1 is SNHLY and CDR2 is FYNNEI. The junction had 3 bases not matched to a gene; V was cut back by 0 bases and J by 1 base. The DNA of the CDR3 is TGTGCCAGCAGTGAAGCACTACTAGCGGGGAACACCGGGGAGCTGTTTTTT. Residues: CASSEALLAGNTGELFF. The full variable domain, with the rest looked up from reference TRBV2 and TRBJ2-2, is EPEVTQTPSHQVTQMGQEVILRCVPISNHLYFYWYRQILGQKVEFLVSFYNNEISEKSEIFDDQFSVERPDGSNFTLKIRSTKLEDSAMYFCASSEALLAGNTGELFFGEGSRLTVL.

The V and J genes are TRBV5-4 and TRBJ2-2, with 8 bases that match TRBD2. CDR1 SGHNT and CDR2 YYREEE come from the germline V gene (reference sequence). The length of the CDR3 is 17 residues. V lost 0 bases to trimming and J lost 3 bases; unmatched junction nucleotides: 7. The CDR3 region is CASSLAVGGGYTGELFF. CDR3 sequence (DNA): TGTGCCAGCAGCTTGGCGGTGGGCGGGGGGTACACCGGGGAGCTGTTTTTT.

The rearrangement links TRBV5-1 to TRBJ1-2; D is perhaps TRBD1 (6 bases). V lost 0 bases and J lost 8, with 11 bases in between. Per the germline V gene, CDR1 is SGHRS and CDR2 is YFSETQ. This CDR3 has 13 amino acids. CDR3 DNA sequence: TGCGCCAGCAGCTTGGACAGGGCTAGGGGCTACACCTTC. Translated: CASSLDRARGYTF.

The chain is built from TRBV7-9 and TRBJ2-3, with 7 bases identical to TRBD1. The CDR3 is 16 amino acids. Unmatched junction bases numbered 11, after V lost 3 bases and J lost 5 bases. CDR1 and CDR2 from the germline V gene are SEHNR and FQNEAQ (reference sequence). CDR3 residues: CASSLDKGQSLDTQYF. CDR3 nucleotides: TGTGCCAGCAGCTTGGACAAGGGACAGTCGCTAGATACGCAGTATTTT.

The chain recombines TRBV18 with TRBJ1-5; D is possibly TRBD1 (6 bases). The CDR3 has 13 residues. Germline lookup yields CDR1 KGHSH and CDR2 LQKENI. Between the trimmed V and J ends, which lost 5 bases and 4 bases, there was a span of 9 bases. The CDR3 sequence: CASSWTENQPQHF. The CDR3 DNA reads as TGTGCCAGCTCATGGACAGAGAATCAGCCCCAGCATTTT. Drawing the rest from reference TRBV18 and TRBJ1-5, the complete variable domain is NAGVMQNPRHLVRRRGQEARLRCSPMKGHSHVYWYRQLPEEGLKFMVYLQKENIIDESGMPKERFSAEFPKEGPSILRIQQVVRGDSAAYFCASSWTENQPQHFGDGTRLSIL.

The chain links TRBV5-1 to TRBJ1-2, with 7 nucleotides matching TRBD1. The trim removed 1 base at V and 0 bases at J, leaving 0 bases unmatched. Germline loops: CDR1 SGHRS, CDR2 YFSETQ. This CDR3 has 14 amino acids. The CDR3 DNA reads TGCGCCAGCAGCTTGCAGGGGGCTAACTATGGCTACACCTTC. It is translated as CASSLQGANYGYTF.

The J gene is TRBJ2-5, the V gene TRBV2; 9 bases line up with TRBD1. The germline V gene encodes CDR1 SNHLY and CDR2 FYNNEI. This CDR3 has 15 amino acids. V gave up 3 bases and J gave up 4 bases; unmatched junction bases: 6. The CDR3 loop reads CASSERTGASETQYF. The CDR3 region has the DNA TGTGCCAGCAGTGAGAGGACAGGGGCGTCAGAGACCCAGTACTTC.

The CDR3 DNA reads as TGTGCCAGCAGCCGCAGTGAAATCCAAGAGACCCAGTACTTC. It yields the protein CASSRSEIQETQYF. The chain uses TRBV4-2 and TRBJ2-5, with no clear D. Trimming shortened V by 4 bases and J by 1 base, and 10 bases separated the two germline ends. The CDR3 runs to 14 residues. The germline gives CDR1 LGHNA, CDR2 YNFKEQ.

The V gene is TRBV5-1, the J gene TRBJ2-1; a possible D gene is TRBD2 (5 bases). Germline V CDR1 and CDR2: SGHRS, YFSETQ. This CDR3 region has 15 residues. Deletions cut 2 bases from V and 3 bases from J, with 12 bases between. This CDR3 is CASSFGYGDYNEQFF. The CDR3 coding sequence is TGCGCCAGCAGCTTCGGTTACGGGGACTACAATGAGCAGTTCTTC.

The V and J genes are TRBV7-2 and TRBJ2-1; 8 nucleotides agree with TRBD2. V lost 5 bases, J lost 3 bases, and 6 bases stayed unmatched. Germline CDR1 is SGHTA and CDR2 is FQGNSA. The CDR3 spans 15 residues. CDR3 coding DNA: TGTGCCAGCAGCCCGGACGGGACTAGCTACAATGAGCAGTTCTTC. Its translation: CASSPDGTSYNEQFF.

The chain carries TRBV6-5 and TRBJ2-7, with 10 bases fitting TRBD1. Germline V lookup: CDR1 MNHEY, CDR2 SVGAGI. The CDR3 consists of 14 residues. With 8 bases clipped from V and 1 base from J, the junction kept 5 bases outside the gene matches. CDR3 in amino acids: CASGGGQGSYEQYF. The CDR3 DNA sequence: TGTGCCAGCGGGGGGGGACAGGGGTCCTACGAGCAGTACTTC.

The chain links TRBV19 to TRBJ2-3, with 7 bases fitting TRBD2. The CDR3 has 18 amino acids. Germline V gives CDR1 LNHDA, CDR2 SQIVND (reference sequence). V gave up 3 bases and J gave up 0 bases; unmatched junction bases: 12. This CDR3 reads CASSMVLAEGPSTDTQYF. The CDR3 DNA follows: TGTGCCAGTAGTATGGTCCTAGCGGAGGGACCTAGCACAGATACGCAGTATTTT.

The chain joins TRBV29-1 to TRBJ1-1; D is unresolved. V was trimmed by 7 bases and J by 0 bases, leaving 12 bases between them. CDR1 and CDR2 (germline): SQVTM, ANQGSEA. The CDR3 covers 13 residues. Here the CDR3 DNA reads TGCAGCGCCACTCATATACTGAACACTGAAGCTTTCTTT. Its translation: CSATHILNTEAFF.

This rearrangement joins TRBV10-3 to TRBJ2-1; D not certain. The CDR3 consists of 12 residues. Trimming stripped 5 bases from V and 3 bases from J, with 5 bases between. Germline-derived CDR1 and CDR2 are ENHRY and SYGVKD. Here the CDR3 reads CAISHNYNEQFF. The CDR3 region has the DNA TGTGCCATCAGTCACAACTACAATGAGCAGTTCTTC.

V usage is TRBV28 and J usage is TRBJ1-4; TRBD1 aligns across 8 bases. Germline-derived CDR1 and CDR2 are MDHEN and SYDVKM. V dropped 6 bases and J dropped 3; count of bases not matched to a gene: 3. The CDR3 runs to 14 residues. The DNA of the CDR3 is TGTGCCAGCAGCGACAGGGGATCTAATGAAAAACTGTTTTTT. The encoded protein is CASSDRGSNEKLFF.

The rearrangement uses TRBV27 and TRBJ2-2; D gene uncertain. The V gene's germline CDR1 is MNHEY and CDR2 SMNVEV (reference sequence). The V and J ends lost 6 bases and 0 bases respectively, with 14 bases between them. The CDR3 runs 16 residues. The chain's CDR3 is CASSHSTIANTGELFF. The CDR3 coding sequence is TGTGCCAGCAGCCACTCAACGATCGCGAACACCGGGGAGCTGTTTTTT.